These 15 T cell receptor beta chains share one sample of origin, sequenced in a study of identical twins. TCRdb reprocessed the 5' RACE reads via MiXCR and lists one record per CDR3 protein. The table records around 250,000 distinct CDR3 sequences, around 8.3% of them present only once. Another study also made use of these data, one on yellow fever vaccine responses in identical twins.

The specimen was CD8+ T cells sorted from blood. The receptor source for this set is a young woman in good health.

The V call is TRBV11-2, the J call TRBJ2-3, with 10 bases that match TRBD2. The CDR3 contains 17 residues. Germline CDR1 is SGHAT and CDR2 is FQNNGV. Trimming cost V 0 bases and J 4 bases; bases outside gene matches: 7. The CDR3 bases are TGTGCCAGCAGCTTAGATTATCGGCTAGCGGGGGCAGATACGCAGTATTTT. It yields the protein CASSLDYRLAGADTQYF.

This clonotype was seen repeatedly, ten times or more. V usage is TRBV28 and J usage is TRBJ2-7; maybe TRBD1 (5 bases). The CDR3 runs 16 residues. With 6 bases removed from V and 1 base from J, the gap between germline ends came to 19 bases. CDR1 and CDR2 (germline): MDHEN, SYDVKM. CDR3 bases: TGTGCCAGCAGCATAGACCCAGGGTTTGGTTCCTACGAGCAGTACTTC. Translated, it gives CASSIDPGFGSYEQYF.

V usage is TRBV20-1 and J usage is TRBJ1-2; D is uncertain. Germline V CDR1 and CDR2: DFQATT, SNEGSKA (reference sequence). V lost 6 bases and J lost 1, with 12 bases in between. This CDR3 comprises 13 residues. CDR3 protein: CSAISRDNYGYTF. CDR3 bases: TGCAGTGCCATCTCTAGGGATAACTATGGCTACACCTTC.

At least ten counts were recorded for this clonotype. The chain recombines TRBV27 with TRBJ2-2, with D perhaps matching TRBD2 (6 bases). Deletions cut 8 bases from V and 1 base from J, with 17 bases between. Germline CDR1 is MNHEY and CDR2 is SMNVEV (reference sequence). CDR3 length: 16 amino acids. The CDR3 reads CASFPGASENTGELFF. The CDR3 DNA follows: TGTGCCAGCTTCCCCGGGGCTAGCGAGAACACCGGGGAGCTGTTTTTT.

The chain recombines TRBV7-2 with TRBJ2-2, with TRBD2 matching 12 bases. J lost 1 base, V lost 0 bases, and 0 bases had no gene match. Germline assignment: CDR1 SGHTA and CDR2 FQGNSA. The CDR3 totals 17 residues. The CDR3 nucleotides read TGTGCCAGCAGCTTAGCGGGACTAGCGGGGAACACCGGGGAGCTGTTTTTT. It codes for CASSLAGLAGNTGELFF.

The chain uses TRBV4-2 and TRBJ2-1; TRBD2 agrees at 11 bases. The CDR3 is made up of 16 amino acids. Germline V CDR1 and CDR2: LGHNA, YNFKEQ. The ends lost 0 bases at V and 8 bases at J; junction bases unmatched: 6. The CDR3 region has the DNA TGTGCCAGCAGCCAAGAAGGTAGCGGGAGGGTATATGAGCAGTTCTTC. This codes for CASSQEGSGRVYEQFF.

The chain couples TRBV27 to TRBJ2-1; no reliable D call. From germline, CDR1 is MNHEY and CDR2 SMNVEV (reference sequence). The CDR3 is 11 residues long. V was trimmed by 5 bases and J by 11 bases, leaving 10 bases between them. In nucleotides, the CDR3 is TGTGCCAGCAGTGGAAGACTGAAGCAGTTCTTC. It is translated as CASSGRLKQFF.

The genes are TRBV27 and TRBJ2-3, with D tentatively TRBD2 (5 bases). The CDR3 has 15 amino acids. Germline CDR1 is MNHEY and CDR2 is SMNVEV (reference sequence). V was clipped by 6 bases and J by 6 bases, with 19 bases between them. CDR3 amino acids: CASRRGRTSGDTQYF. CDR3 DNA: TGTGCCAGCAGACGAGGACGGACCTCGGGGGATACGCAGTATTTT.

The gene calls are TRBV6-1 and TRBJ2-7; possibly TRBD1 for D (5 bases). Germline values: CDR1 MNHNS, CDR2 SASEGT. The CDR3 runs to 15 residues. V lost 6 bases, J lost 5 bases, and 20 bases lay in between. CDR3 nucleotide sequence: TGTGCCAGCAGGCCTGACAGATTAGTTCGTAACGAGCAGTACTTC. As protein: CASRPDRLVRNEQYF.

This clonotype was observed a handful of times. The V gene is TRBV11-2, the J gene TRBJ2-1, with 8 bases that match TRBD1. CDR1 and CDR2 (germline): SGHAT, FQNNGV. Germline trimming cut 5 bases from V and 9 bases from J; bases unmatched to any gene: 27. The CDR3 totals 20 residues. CDR3 region: CASSLKPGQAISLLGGEQFF. For the CDR3, the DNA is TGTGCCAGCAGCCTCAAGCCGGGACAGGCCATTTCCTTACTAGGGGGTGAGCAGTTCTTC. Full variable domain (missing parts from reference TRBV11-2 and TRBJ2-1): EAGVAQSPRYKIIEKRQSVAFWCNPISGHATLYWYQQILGQGPKLLIQFQNNGVVDDSQLPKDRFSAERLKGVDSTLKIQPAKLEDSAVYLCASSLKPGQAISLLGGEQFFGPGTRLTVL.

The chain is built from TRBV7-6 and TRBJ2-3; 7 nucleotides align to TRBD2. This CDR3 is 14 amino acids long. After removal of 5 bases from V and 4 bases from J, the junction contained 6 bases not matched to a gene. Germline lookup yields CDR1 SGHVS and CDR2 FNYEAQ. The CDR3 sequence is CASSPSGRADTQYF. The DNA of the CDR3 is TGTGCCAGCAGCCCCAGTGGGAGGGCAGATACGCAGTATTTT.

This chain uses TRBV6-1 with TRBJ2-3; D is possibly TRBD2 (6 bases). The CDR3 length is 15 residues. Trimming stripped 10 bases from V and 4 bases from J, with 21 bases between. The germline gives CDR1 MNHNS, CDR2 SASEGT. CDR3 DNA: TGTGCCACCTCCGCCAGCTCAGCTAGCGCAGATACGCAGTATTTT. It translates to CATSASSASADTQYF.

In this sample, this clonotype turned up a few times. The gene calls are TRBV6-2 or TRBV6-3 and TRBJ2-7; D uncertain. V lost 4 bases, J lost 3 bases, and 10 bases lay in between. Per germline, CDR1 MNHEY and CDR2 SVGEGT. This CDR3 has 13 amino acids. The CDR3 loop is CASSFSLGYEQYF. In nucleotides, the CDR3 is TGTGCCAGCAGTTTCTCCCTAGGCTACGAGCAGTACTTC.

This clonotype was picked up a small number of times. The chain combines TRBV4-2 with TRBJ2-1; D call uncertain. V shed 4 bases and J shed 0 bases, with 31 bases lying between them. The CDR3 loop spans 22 amino acids. The germline gives CDR1 LGHNA, CDR2 YNFKEQ. The CDR3 region is CASSPPWLRSGSGANSYNEQFF. The CDR3 DNA sequence: TGTGCCAGCAGCCCTCCCTGGCTTAGGTCGGGCTCGGGCGCAAACTCCTACAATGAGCAGTTCTTC.

This clonotype occurred a few times. J is TRBJ2-3 and V is TRBV29-1, with 7 bases that match TRBD1. The CDR3 runs 17 residues. V shed 0 bases, J shed 1 base, and the junction held 10 bases outside the gene matches. Germline V gene sequence: CDR1 SQVTM, CDR2 ANQGSEA. The CDR3 is CSVEERGPAGGTDTQYF. The CDR3 bases are TGCAGCGTTGAAGAGAGGGGGCCAGCAGGGGGCACAGATACGCAGTATTTT.